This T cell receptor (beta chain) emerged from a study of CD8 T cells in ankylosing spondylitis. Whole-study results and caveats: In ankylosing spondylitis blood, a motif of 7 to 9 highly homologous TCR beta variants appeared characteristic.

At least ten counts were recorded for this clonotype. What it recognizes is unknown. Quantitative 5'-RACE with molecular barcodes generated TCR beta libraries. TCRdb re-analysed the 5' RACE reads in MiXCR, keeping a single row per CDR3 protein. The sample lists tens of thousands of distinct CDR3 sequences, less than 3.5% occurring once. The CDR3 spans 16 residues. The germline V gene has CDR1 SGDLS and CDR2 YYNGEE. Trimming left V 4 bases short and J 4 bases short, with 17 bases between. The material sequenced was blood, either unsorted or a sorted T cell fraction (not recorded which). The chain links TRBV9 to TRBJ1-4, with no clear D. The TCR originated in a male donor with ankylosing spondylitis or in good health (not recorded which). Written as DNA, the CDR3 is TGTGCCAGCAGCCCCCGAAAGGGTTCGGGTAATGAAAAACTGTTTTTT. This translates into CASSPRKGSGNEKLFF.